The rows below give T cell receptor beta chains drawn from one sample of a study of T cell responses to AZD1222 COVID-19 vaccine. Profiled with immunoSEQ multiplex PCR; TCRdb holds only in-frame clones, not every one. The table lists over 150,000 clones, just over 85% of them singletons. Sequencing used peripheral blood, obtained on day 0 of AZD1222 vaccination. The receptor set was obtained from an adult in good health. Both conserved end residues are part of each CDR3. The D gene is left open where the match is weak. Not every row has a clone size; where given, it reads once, few, many or a size class.

v_call	j_call	d_call	clone_size	cdr3_nt	cdr3_aa
TRBV7-3	TRBJ2-3	TRBD2	.	TGTGCCAGCAGCTTAACACCTAGCGGGGGGCCAGATACGCAGTATTTT	CASSLTPSGGPDTQYF
TRBV7-6	TRBJ1-6	TRBD1	.	TGTGCCAGCAGCTTAGAGGGACAGGGGGATTCACCCCTCCACTTT	CASSLEGQGDSPLHF
TRBV19	TRBJ1-2	.	.	TGTGCCACTGCCAAAGACGGACTAGATGGCTACACCTTC	CATAKDGLDGYTF
TRBV2	TRBJ2-7	TRBD2	.	TGTGCCAGCAGGCGGGGGGGACGCGCCATCAAGGACGAGCAGTACTTC	CASRRGGRAIKDEQYF
TRBV6-2/TRBV6-3	TRBJ1-5	.	.	TGTGCCAGCAGTTATCGCAGGCCCCAGCGGGGTAATCAGCCCCAGCATTTT	CASSYRRPQRGNQPQHF
TRBV5-4	TRBJ2-3	.	few	TGTGCCAGCAGCCTCATCCACGGGGGAGCAGATACGCAGTATTTT	CASSLIHGGADTQYF
TRBV28	TRBJ2-7	TRBD1	.	TGTGCCAGCAGTCCGCCGGGACAGGGGGCCTACGAGCAGTACTTC	CASSPPGQGAYEQYF
TRBV4-1	TRBJ1-5	TRBD1	.	TGCGCCAGCAGCCAAGATCGGACAGGGAGCGTTGATAGCAATCAGCCCCAGCATTTT	CASSQDRTGSVDSNQPQHF
TRBV20-1	TRBJ1-3	.	.	TGCAGTGCTAGAGGGTTAAGTACCTGGGGTTTT	CSARGLSTWGF
TRBV5-1	TRBJ1-6	.	.	TGCGCCAGCAGCTTGGATGCAGGGACAACTTATAATTCACCCCTCCACTTT	CASSLDAGTTYNSPLHF
TRBV12-3/TRBV12-4	TRBJ2-2	TRBD2	once	TGTGCCAGCAGTTTGGTCTGGGAGGGTGCGGTGTTTTTT	CASSLVWEGAVFF
TRBV11-2	TRBJ2-3	.	.	TGTGCCAGCAGCTTAGTGGGGCAGGGAGTAGATACGCAGTATTTT	CASSLVGQGVDTQYF
TRBV15	TRBJ1-5	.	once	TGTGCCACCAGCAGCGTCCTTAGCAATCAGCCCCAGCATTTT	CATSSVLSNQPQHF
TRBV30	TRBJ2-7	TRBD1	few	TGTGCCTGGAGGAATCCGGACAGGGGCTACGAGCAGTACTTC	CAWRNPDRGYEQYF